This TCR beta chain was profiled in a study of blood T cell repertoires in COVID-19 (dated by TCRdb to about 2020). For context, the study as a whole: Samples from collaborators originated in the United States, Italy and Spain and spanned both the acute and convalescent phases of COVID-19. The prospective study material was composed of cDNA or gDNA derived from T cells, B-cell-depleted T cells, or PBMCs. The dataset comprised deeply sampled blood TCRbeta repertoires from subjects exposed to, actively infected with, or recovered from COVID-19. The repertoires were released in a freely available public database intended as a resource for research on the immune response to SARS-CoV-2. The samples were drawn from two sources: the first 160 participants of the ongoing ImmuneRACE study, and fewer than 1,500 subjects contributed by 6 global collaborators. Sample metadata almost always included a de-identified subject ID, COVID-19 status, age in years and sex. Where available, HLA class I and class II types were obtained from metadata supplied by the sample provider rather than from assay-based typing. The paper's findings and limits, for the study overall: The amount of clinical and demographic metadata varied by source and participant and was provided uncurated.

TCRbeta CDR3 regions were amplified from genomic DNA using the immunoSEQ Assay, a bias-controlled multiplex PCR. Under the source paper's analysis protocol: Within the assay, amplification of reference gene primers was used to estimate how many nucleated cells each sample contained. To quantify the absolute abundance of each unique TCRbeta CDR3 rearrangement, sequence reads were collapsed and filtered. For each sample, productive Simpson clonality was calculated by taking the square root of Simpson's diversity index across productive rearrangements. Entries here come from immuneACCESS through TCRdb and include only in-frame sequences with V and J called. Some clones fail to appear in such tables; in the studies checked, an unresolved V gene covers under half of the shortfall, and the cause of the remainder is unknown. The V and J calls and clone size were taken over from that table, and D and trimming were inferred from the DNA. Across this sample there are around 130,000 clones, with about 84% seen only once. In total, the top ten clones hold 12% of the sample.

The trim is 3 bases for V and 1 base for J, with a gap of 9 bases between the germline ends. CDR1 LNHDA and CDR2 SQIVND were looked up in the germline V gene (reference sequence). The CDR3 runs 14 amino acids, cysteine and phenylalanine included. CDR3 DNA only is kept here, 42 bases in frame from base 1. Collaborating institutions collected whole blood in K2EDTA tubes following their own protocols. For TCRbeta analysis, collaborator samples were shipped as frozen whole blood, as isolated PBMCs, or as DNA extracted from either sample type. On this clone itself: This clone's antigen is unknown. Qualities for individual bases were not recorded, and no much larger clone is one base off.

The sequencing input was peripheral blood. This receptor was identified in an older woman with acute or convalescent COVID-19. The V and J segments used are TRBV19 and TRBJ1-1; TRBD1 is perhaps the D gene, given 6 matching bases. Here is the DNA: TGTGCCAGTAGTATGGGACATAGGAACACTGAAGCTTTCTTT. It translates as CASSMGHRNTEAFF. The variable domain in full, with residues beyond the CDR3 obtained from the reference TRBV19 and TRBJ1-1 genes, is DGGITQSPKYLFRKEGQNVTLSCEQNLNHDAMYWYRQDPGQGLRLIYYSQIVNDFQKGDIAEGYSVSREKKESFPLTVTSAQKNPTAFYLCASSMGHRNTEAFFGQGTRLTVV.